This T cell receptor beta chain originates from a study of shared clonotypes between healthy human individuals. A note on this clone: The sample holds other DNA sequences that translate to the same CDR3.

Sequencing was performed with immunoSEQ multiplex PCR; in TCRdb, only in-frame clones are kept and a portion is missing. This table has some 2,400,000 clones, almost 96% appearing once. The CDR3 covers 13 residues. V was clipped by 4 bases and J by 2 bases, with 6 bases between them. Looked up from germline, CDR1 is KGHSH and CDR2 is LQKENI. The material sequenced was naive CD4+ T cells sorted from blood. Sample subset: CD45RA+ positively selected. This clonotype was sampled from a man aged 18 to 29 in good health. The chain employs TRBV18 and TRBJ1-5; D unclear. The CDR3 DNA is TGTGCCAGCTCACGCCAGGGCAATCAGCCCCAGCATTTT. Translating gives CASSRQGNQPQHF.